This entry describes one T cell receptor (beta chain). The antigen remains unidentified. This specimen comes from a study of blood T cells in healthy people across ages. Broader study findings: The recorded TCR beta diversity per million T cells decreased in a roughly linear manner with age.

Germline CDR1 is SQVTM and CDR2 is ANQGSEA. The CDR3 is made up of 14 amino acids. The V gene end was trimmed by 7 bases and the J gene end by 2 bases; junction bases not matched to a gene: 10. Alongside a J-beta primer mix, a sample-barcoded 5' primer served in a second PCR lasting about 6 to 12 cycles. TCRdb reprocessed the 5' RACE reads with MiXCR, giving one entry per CDR3 protein. The sample carries under 2 million distinct CDR3 sequences, approximately 32% recorded once. The source of this sequence is a woman aged 25-40 years in good health. The chain is built from TRBV29-1 and TRBJ1-2; 7 positions agree with TRBD1. Sequencing used blood. In nucleotides, the CDR3 is TGCAGCGATCGTCGGGACAGTACCAACTATGGCTACACCTTC. This gives the protein CSDRRDSTNYGYTF.